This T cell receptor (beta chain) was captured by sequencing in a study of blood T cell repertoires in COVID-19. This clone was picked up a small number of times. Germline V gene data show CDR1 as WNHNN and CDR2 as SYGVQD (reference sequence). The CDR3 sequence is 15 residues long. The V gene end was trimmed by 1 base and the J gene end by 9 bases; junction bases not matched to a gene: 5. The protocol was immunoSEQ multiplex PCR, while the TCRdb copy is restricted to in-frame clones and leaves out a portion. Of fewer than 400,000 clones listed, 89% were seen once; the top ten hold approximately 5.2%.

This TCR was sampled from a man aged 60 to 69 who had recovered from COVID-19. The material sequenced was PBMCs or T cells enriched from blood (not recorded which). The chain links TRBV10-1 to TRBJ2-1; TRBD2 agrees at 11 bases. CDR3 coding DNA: TGCGCCAGCAGTGAGTTGCTAGCGGGAGGTAGTGAGCAGTTCTTC. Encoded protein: CASSELLAGGSEQFF.